This T cell receptor beta chain was captured in a study of naive and memory T cell subsets. General observations from the study: Over 90% of naive TCR sequences appeared only once after error correction, unlike memory subsets. Clonotypes are single alpha or beta chains, not paired receptors. A few larger clonotypes appeared in naive repertoires, especially CD8, possibly memory cells re-expressing CD45RA.

The CDR3 is 14 residues long. The V gene end was trimmed by 3 bases and the J gene end by 3 bases; junction bases not matched to a gene: 5. Alpha and beta libraries were amplified separately from the second PCR onward. Cells stained for CD3, CD4, CD8, CD45RA and CD27 were sorted into four subsets. The beta constant-region primer was an equimolar mix of two oligonucleotides covering TRBC1 and TRBC2. The ligated cDNA underwent four PCR rounds using SP2 and nested alpha and beta constant-region primers. TCRdb reanalysed the UMI-ligation and nested PCR reads using MiXCR and keeps one entry per CDR3 protein. The sample contains approximately 90,000 distinct CDR3 sequences, roughly 12% of which appear only once. The table lists this clonotype with many counts. Its target is unknown.

The origin of this receptor is a human donor in good health. The sequenced sample consisted of naive CD4+ T cells from blood. V gene TRBV12-3 or TRBV12-4 combines with J gene TRBJ2-7, with 7 positions matching TRBD1. CDR3 bases: TGTGCCAGCAGTTTTCGACAGGGAAGCTACGAGCAGTACTTC. This translates into CASSFRQGSYEQYF.